The source of this T cell receptor (beta chain) is a study of blood T cells in healthy people across ages. Study observations and caveats: Diversity was higher, and naive CD4+ cells more numerous, in long-lived donors than in aged donors.

Sample-barcoded 5' priming and a J-beta primer mix drove a second PCR of roughly 6 to 12 cycles. Every cDNA was tagged by a template-switch adaptor with 12 random nucleotides. Using its own MiXCR run on the 5' RACE reads, TCRdb lists one record per CDR3 protein. The table records hundreds of thousands of distinct CDR3 sequences, less than 60% of them present only once. Total RNA amounts of at least 6 micrograms were extracted per sample. For this clonotype: Its antigen is currently unknown.

Between the trimmed V and J ends, which lost 7 bases and 7 bases, there was a span of 8 bases. The CDR3 runs 12 residues. The sequence came from a man aged 80 or over in good health. The rearrangement links TRBV12-3 or TRBV12-4 to TRBJ1-6, with D tentatively TRBD1 (5 bases). The sequencing input was blood. The CDR3 is CASNWGNSPLHF. The CDR3 DNA sequence: TGTGCCAGCAATTGGGGGAATTCACCCCTCCACTTT.